This T cell receptor beta chain was identified in a study of T cell repertoires in cytomegalovirus infection. Study-wide background: It was the public TCR beta signatures that indicated both CMV infection and matching HLA type. Notes on the study in general: Across the ex vivo response, the dominant clonotypes were HLA-C-restricted CMV-specific TCR beta clonotypes. Carriers of CMV plus the relevant HLA were identified by cumulative public TCR beta family frequency.

For this clonotype: The antigen is unknown. Being one base from a much bigger clone, this may be a read error.

V lost 7 bases and J 4 bases, leaving 17 bases between the germline ends. CDR3 size: 15 residues. TCRdb fed the reads into MiXCR, producing one record per CDR3 protein. This sample has some 450,000 distinct CDR3 sequences; around 32% occur once, and the top ten carry 12% to 15%. The material sequenced was PBMCs. This clonotype was sampled from a human donor in good health (CMV status not recorded). Some clones in this sample may be carry-over from other donors' samples. J is TRBJ2-1 and V is TRBV12-3 or TRBV12-4, with D perhaps TRBD1 (6 bases). The CDR3 here is CASILDSPAYNEQFF. CDR3 nucleotide sequence: TGTGCCAGCATCCTGGACAGCCCAGCTTACAATGAGCAGTTCTTC.